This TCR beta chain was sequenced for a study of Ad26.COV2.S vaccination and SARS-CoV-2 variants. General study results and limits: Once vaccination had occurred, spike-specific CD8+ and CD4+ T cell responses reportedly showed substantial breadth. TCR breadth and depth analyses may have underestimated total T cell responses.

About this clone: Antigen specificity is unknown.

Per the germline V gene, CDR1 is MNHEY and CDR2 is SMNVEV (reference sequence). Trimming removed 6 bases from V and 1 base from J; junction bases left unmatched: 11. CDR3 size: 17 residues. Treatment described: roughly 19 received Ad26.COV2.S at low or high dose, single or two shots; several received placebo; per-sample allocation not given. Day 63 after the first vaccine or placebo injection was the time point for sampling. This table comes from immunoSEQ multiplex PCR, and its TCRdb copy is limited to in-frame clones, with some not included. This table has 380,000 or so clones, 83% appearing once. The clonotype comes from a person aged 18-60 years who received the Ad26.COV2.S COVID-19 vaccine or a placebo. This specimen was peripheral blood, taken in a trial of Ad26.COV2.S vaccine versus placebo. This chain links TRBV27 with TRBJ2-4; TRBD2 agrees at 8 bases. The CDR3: CASSHGGREGAKNIQYF. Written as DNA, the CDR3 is TGTGCCAGCAGCCACGGGGGCCGGGAGGGGGCCAAAAACATTCAGTACTTC.